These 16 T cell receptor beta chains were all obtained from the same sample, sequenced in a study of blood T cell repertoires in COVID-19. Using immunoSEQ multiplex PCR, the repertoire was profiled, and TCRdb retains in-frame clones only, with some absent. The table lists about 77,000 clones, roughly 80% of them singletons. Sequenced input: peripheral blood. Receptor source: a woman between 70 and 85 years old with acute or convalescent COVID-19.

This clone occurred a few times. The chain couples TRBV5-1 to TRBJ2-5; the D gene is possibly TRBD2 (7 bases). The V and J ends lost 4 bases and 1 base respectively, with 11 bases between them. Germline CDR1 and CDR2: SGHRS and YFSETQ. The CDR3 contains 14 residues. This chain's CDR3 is CASSGGGGQETQYF. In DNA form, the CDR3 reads TGCGCCAGCAGCGGGGGAGGGGGCCAAGAGACCCAGTACTTC.

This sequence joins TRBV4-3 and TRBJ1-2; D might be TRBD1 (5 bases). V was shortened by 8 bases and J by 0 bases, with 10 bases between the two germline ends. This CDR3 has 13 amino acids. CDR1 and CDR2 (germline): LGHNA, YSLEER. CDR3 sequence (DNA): TGCGCCAGCGACAGAACCCCTAACTATGGCTACACCTTC. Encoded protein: CASDRTPNYGYTF.

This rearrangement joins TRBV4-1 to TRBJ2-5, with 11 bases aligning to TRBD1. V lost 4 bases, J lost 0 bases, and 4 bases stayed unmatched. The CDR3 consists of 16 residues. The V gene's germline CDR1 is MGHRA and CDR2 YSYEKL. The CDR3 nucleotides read TGCGCCAGCAGCCCCGGGACAGGGGGTTACCAAGAGACCCAGTACTTC. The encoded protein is CASSPGTGGYQETQYF.

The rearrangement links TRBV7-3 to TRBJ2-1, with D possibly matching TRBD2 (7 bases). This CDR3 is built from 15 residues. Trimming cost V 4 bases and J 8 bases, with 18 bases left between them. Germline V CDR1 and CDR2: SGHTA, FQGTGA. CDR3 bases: TGTGCCAGCAGCTCACAGCCCGGGGGGCGGGATGAGCAGTTCTTC. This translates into CASSSQPGGRDEQFF.

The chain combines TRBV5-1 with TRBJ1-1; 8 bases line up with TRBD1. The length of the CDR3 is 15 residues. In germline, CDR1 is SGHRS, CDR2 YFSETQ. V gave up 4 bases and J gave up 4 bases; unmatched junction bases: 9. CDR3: CASSADREWGTEAFF. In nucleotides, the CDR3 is TGCGCCAGCAGCGCGGACAGGGAATGGGGCACTGAAGCTTTCTTT.

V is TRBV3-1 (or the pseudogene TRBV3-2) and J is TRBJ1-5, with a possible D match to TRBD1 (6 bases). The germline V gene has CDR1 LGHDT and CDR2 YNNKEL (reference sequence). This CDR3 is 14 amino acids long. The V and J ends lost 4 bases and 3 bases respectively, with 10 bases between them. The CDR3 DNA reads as TGTGCCAGCAGCCTTGGACAGCTCAATCAGCCCCAGCATTTT. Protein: CASSLGQLNQPQHF.

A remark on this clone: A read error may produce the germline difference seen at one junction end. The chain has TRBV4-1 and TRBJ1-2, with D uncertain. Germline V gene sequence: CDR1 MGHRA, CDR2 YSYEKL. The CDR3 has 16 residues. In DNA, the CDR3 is TGCGCCAGCAGCCAAGGCTCCGGGAACTTTGCCTATCGCTACACCTTC. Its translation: CASSQGSGNFAYRYTF.

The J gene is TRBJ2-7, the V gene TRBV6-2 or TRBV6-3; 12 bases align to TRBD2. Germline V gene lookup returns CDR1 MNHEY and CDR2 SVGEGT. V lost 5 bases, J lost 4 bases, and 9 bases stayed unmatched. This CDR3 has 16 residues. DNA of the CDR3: TGTGCCAGCAGTACCGGAGCTAGCGGGGGGGCTTACGAGCAGTACTTC. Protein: CASSTGASGGAYEQYF.

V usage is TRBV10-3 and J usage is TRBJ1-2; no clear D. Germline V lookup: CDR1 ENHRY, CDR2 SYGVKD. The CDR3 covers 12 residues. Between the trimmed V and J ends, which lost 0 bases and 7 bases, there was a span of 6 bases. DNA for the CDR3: TGTGCCATCAGTGAGTCGGAGAGTGGCTACACCTTC. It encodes CAISESESGYTF.

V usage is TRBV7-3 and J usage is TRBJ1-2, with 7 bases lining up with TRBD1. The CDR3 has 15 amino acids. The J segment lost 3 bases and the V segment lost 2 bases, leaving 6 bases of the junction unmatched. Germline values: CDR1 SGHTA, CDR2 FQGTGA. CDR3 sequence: CASSLYDRVDYGYTF. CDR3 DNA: TGTGCCAGCAGCTTATATGACAGGGTAGACTATGGCTACACCTTC.

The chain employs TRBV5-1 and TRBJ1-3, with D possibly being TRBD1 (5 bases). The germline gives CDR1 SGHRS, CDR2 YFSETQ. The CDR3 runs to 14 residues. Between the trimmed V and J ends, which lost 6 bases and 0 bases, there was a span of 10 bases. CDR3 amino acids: CASKPGRSGNTIYF. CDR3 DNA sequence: TGCGCCAGCAAGCCAGGGCGCTCTGGAAACACCATATATTTT.

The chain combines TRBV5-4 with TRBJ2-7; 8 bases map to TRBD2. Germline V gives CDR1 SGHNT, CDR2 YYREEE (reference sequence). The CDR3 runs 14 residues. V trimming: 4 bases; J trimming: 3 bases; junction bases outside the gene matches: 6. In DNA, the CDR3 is TGTGCCAGCAGCCAAGGGACTAGTATCTACGAGCAGTACTTC. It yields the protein CASSQGTSIYEQYF. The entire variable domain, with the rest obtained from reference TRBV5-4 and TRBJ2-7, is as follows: ETGVTQSPTHLIKTRGQQVTLRCSSQSGHNTVSWYQQALGQGPQFIFQYYREEENGRGNFPPRFSGLQFPNYSSELNVNALELDDSALYLCASSQGTSIYEQYFGPGTRLTVT.

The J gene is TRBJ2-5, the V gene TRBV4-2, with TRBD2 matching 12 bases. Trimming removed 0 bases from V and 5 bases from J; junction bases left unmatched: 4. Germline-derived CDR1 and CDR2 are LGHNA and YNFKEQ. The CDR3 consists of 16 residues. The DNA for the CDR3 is TGTGCCAGCAGCCAAGATTGGACTAGCGGGGTGGAGACCCAGTACTTC. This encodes CASSQDWTSGVETQYF.

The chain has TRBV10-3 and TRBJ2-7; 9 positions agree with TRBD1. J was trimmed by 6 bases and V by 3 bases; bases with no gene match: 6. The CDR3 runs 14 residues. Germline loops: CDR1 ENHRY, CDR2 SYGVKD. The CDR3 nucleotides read TGTGCCATCAGTGAACAGGGGGCGACTGTCGAGCAGTACTTC. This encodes CAISEQGATVEQYF.

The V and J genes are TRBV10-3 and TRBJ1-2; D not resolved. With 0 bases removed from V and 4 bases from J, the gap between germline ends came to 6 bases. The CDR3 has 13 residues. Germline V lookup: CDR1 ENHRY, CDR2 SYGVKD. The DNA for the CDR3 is TGTGCCATCAGTGAGTCAACAGTCTATGGCTACACCTTC. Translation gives CAISESTVYGYTF.

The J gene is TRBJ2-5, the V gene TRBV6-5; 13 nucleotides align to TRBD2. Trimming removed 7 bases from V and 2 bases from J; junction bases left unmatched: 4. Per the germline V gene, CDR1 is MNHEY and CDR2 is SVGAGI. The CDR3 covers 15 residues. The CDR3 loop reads CASTPGLAGQETQYF. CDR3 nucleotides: TGTGCCAGCACCCCGGGACTAGCGGGGCAAGAGACCCAGTACTTC.